Described below is a single T cell receptor beta chain sequence and its context. V was cut by 7 bases and J by 6 bases, with 16 bases left in between. CDR1 is LNHDA and CDR2 is SQIVND in the germline V gene (reference sequence). This CDR3 is 15 amino acids long. The data were taken from a study of control samples from healthy donors and cancer patients. Produced via immunoSEQ multiplex PCR; TCRdb's table is partial and in-frame only. Of 17,000 or so clones in the sample, 85% to 90% are singletons; the top ten hold 25% to 40%. This TCR was sampled from a man aged 60-69 years with head and neck cancer. Sample: PBMCs. The chain couples TRBV19 to TRBJ1-6, with D possibly being TRBD1 (5 bases). The chain's CDR3 is CASTTDGQGNSPLHF. The DNA of the CDR3 is TGTGCCAGTACCACGGATGGGCAGGGTAATTCACCCCTCCACTTT.